What follows are 14 T cell receptor beta chains derived from one specimen sequenced in a study of blood T cell repertoires in COVID-19. Only in-frame clones appear in the TCRdb table, and some are missing; sequencing was by immunoSEQ multiplex PCR. Of hundreds of thousands of clones listed, over 75% were seen once; the top ten hold 7.9%. Material for sequencing was peripheral blood. These receptors all stem from a woman older than 75 with acute or convalescent COVID-19.

This chain connects TRBV5-6 to TRBJ2-7; possibly TRBD1 for D (6 bases). This CDR3 has 16 amino acids. The germline gives CDR1 SGHDT, CDR2 YYEEEE. The V and J ends lost 4 bases and 2 bases respectively, with 19 bases between them. CDR3 DNA sequence: TGTGCCAGCAGCACCCTCCGGAACAGGGACACCTACGAGCAGTACTTC. This codes for CASSTLRNRDTYEQYF.

This clone came up once. The chain carries TRBV6-6 and TRBJ2-7; D call uncertain. Germline-derived CDR1 and CDR2 are MNHNY and SVGAGI (reference sequence). V lost 0 bases and J 4 bases, leaving 4 bases between the germline ends. This CDR3 spans 12 amino acids. CDR3 sequence reads: CASSYSRYEQYF. CDR3 coding DNA: TGTGCCAGCAGTTACTCTCGTTACGAGCAGTACTTC.

The chain recombines TRBV6-5 with TRBJ2-7; 11 bases are shared with TRBD2. The CDR3 covers 13 residues. V lost 8 bases, J lost 6 bases, and 6 bases stayed unmatched. The germline gives CDR1 MNHEY, CDR2 SVGAGI. CDR3 in amino acids: CASFSGGASEQYF. DNA of the CDR3: TGTGCCAGCTTTAGCGGGGGGGCCAGCGAGCAGTACTTC.

This clone was seen a few times. The rearrangement joins TRBV7-9 to TRBJ2-7; TRBD2 matches 7 bases. The CDR3 is made up of 16 amino acids. Germline V lookup: CDR1 SEHNR, CDR2 FQNEAQ (reference sequence). The J segment lost 5 bases and the V segment lost 5 bases, leaving 15 bases of the junction unmatched. CDR3 region: CASSPPFGGGPDEQYF. The CDR3 DNA sequence: TGTGCCAGCAGCCCACCTTTCGGGGGAGGGCCGGACGAGCAGTACTTC.

The chain has TRBV15 and TRBJ2-7; 7 bases fit TRBD2. CDR3 size: 14 residues. Germline assignment: CDR1 LNHNV and CDR2 YYDKDF (reference sequence). Germline trimming cut 2 bases from V and 3 bases from J; bases unmatched to any gene: 4. The CDR3 spells CATSRRLADYEQYF. In DNA form, the CDR3 reads TGTGCCACCAGCAGACGTCTAGCGGACTACGAGCAGTACTTC. The full variable domain, completed using reference TRBV15 and TRBJ2-7, is DAMVIQNPRYQVTQFGKPVTLSCSQTLNHNVMYWYQQKSSQAPKLLFHYYDKDFNNEADTPDNFQSRRPNTSFCFLDIRSPGLGDTAMYLCATSRRLADYEQYFGPGTRLTVT.

V and J are TRBV5-6 and TRBJ1-2, with D possibly being TRBD1 (5 bases). The CDR3 has 15 residues. Germline V gene data show CDR1 as SGHDT and CDR2 as YYEEEE. V was trimmed by 1 base and J by 4 bases, leaving 14 bases between them. The CDR3 here is CASSLNAGMGYGYTF. The CDR3 DNA reads as TGTGCCAGCAGCTTGAACGCAGGGATGGGCTATGGCTACACCTTC.

Regarding this clone: Different DNA sequences within this sample yield the same CDR3. The rearrangement uses TRBV3-1 (or the pseudogene TRBV3-2) and TRBJ2-7; D may be TRBD1 (5 bases). The CDR3 extends over 15 amino acids. Trimming took 1 base from V and 0 from J, leaving 10 bases between them. Germline V gives CDR1 LGHDT, CDR2 YNNKEL (reference sequence). CDR3 nucleotide sequence: TGTGCCAGCAGCCAAGGCAGGGCCTCCTCCTACGAGCAGTACTTC. It yields the protein CASSQGRASSYEQYF.

The chain couples TRBV6-5 to TRBJ1-5; 7 bases are shared with TRBD1. Trimming took 6 bases from V and 4 from J; bases not matched to a gene: 9. Germline V gene lookup returns CDR1 MNHEY and CDR2 SVGAGI. This CDR3 has 15 residues. The CDR3 DNA reads as TGTGCCAGCAGATCCTGGGGGGACAGTAATCAGCCCCAGCATTTT. The encoded protein is CASRSWGDSNQPQHF.

The chain links TRBV30 to TRBJ2-5; TRBD1 matches at 9 bases. CDR1 and CDR2 from the germline V gene are GTSNPN and SVGIG (reference sequence). This CDR3 region has 14 residues. The V and J ends lost 0 bases and 2 bases, in that order; junction bases with no gene match: 1. The CDR3 reads CAWSVGQGQETQYF. The CDR3 DNA follows: TGTGCCTGGAGTGTTGGACAGGGGCAAGAGACCCAGTACTTC. Using reference TRBV30 and TRBJ2-5 for the parts outside the CDR3, the full variable domain is SQTIHQWPATLVQPVGSPLSLECTVEGTSNPNLYWYRQAAGRGLQLLFYSVGIGQISSEVPQNLSASRPQDRQFILSSKKLLLSDSGFYLCAWSVGQGQETQYFGPGTRLLVL.

The gene calls are TRBV18 and TRBJ1-1; D possibly corresponds to TRBD1 (6 bases). V lost 1 base, J lost 5 bases, and 17 bases lay in between. Germline V gene data show CDR1 as KGHSH and CDR2 as LQKENI. CDR3 length: 16 amino acids. The CDR3 loop is CASSPLDPGVGTEAFF. In DNA form, the CDR3 reads TGTGCCAGCTCACCACTCGACCCAGGGGTCGGGACTGAAGCTTTCTTT. The full variable domain, its missing parts supplied by reference TRBV18 and TRBJ1-1, is NAGVMQNPRHLVRRRGQEARLRCSPMKGHSHVYWYRQLPEEGLKFMVYLQKENIIDESGMPKERFSAEFPKEGPSILRIQQVVRGDSAAYFCASSPLDPGVGTEAFFGQGTRLTVV.

The chain couples TRBV19 to TRBJ2-5; tentatively, D is TRBD1 (6 bases). Trimming shortened V by 5 bases and J by 5 bases, and 12 bases separated the two germline ends. This CDR3 comprises 13 residues. Germline CDR1 is LNHDA and CDR2 is SQIVND (reference sequence). The CDR3: CASSREDSETQYF. The CDR3 DNA is TGTGCCAGTAGTCGAGAGGACAGCGAGACCCAGTACTTC.

The chain joins TRBV30 to TRBJ2-7, with 10 bases that match TRBD2. Per germline, CDR1 GTSNPN and CDR2 SVGIG (reference sequence). The CDR3 runs 15 residues. Trimming removed 2 bases from V and 4 bases from J; junction bases left unmatched: 8. The CDR3 loop reads CAWSQGTSDLYEQYF. The CDR3 DNA sequence: TGTGCCTGGAGTCAGGGGACTAGCGACCTTTACGAGCAGTACTTC.

This clone was detected once. One junction end disagrees with the germline gene, perhaps due to a read error. V and J are TRBV27 and TRBJ2-5; 10 positions match TRBD2. This CDR3 region has 15 residues. The germline V gene has CDR1 MNHEY and CDR2 SMNVEV (reference sequence). The CDR3 spells CATSLLAGGQETQYF. CDR3 nucleotide sequence: TGTGCCACCAGTTTATTAGCGGGAGGCCAAGAGACCCAGTACTTC.

This clone showed up just once. The chain has TRBV6-5 and TRBJ2-7; D is perhaps TRBD1 (5 bases). Germline V gene lookup returns CDR1 MNHEY and CDR2 SVGAGI. CDR3 length equals 13 residues. V was pared by 5 bases and J by 6 bases, with 14 bases between. This chain's CDR3 is CASSRAGWSEQYF. In DNA form, the CDR3 reads TGTGCCAGCAGTAGAGCAGGGTGGAGCGAGCAGTACTTC.